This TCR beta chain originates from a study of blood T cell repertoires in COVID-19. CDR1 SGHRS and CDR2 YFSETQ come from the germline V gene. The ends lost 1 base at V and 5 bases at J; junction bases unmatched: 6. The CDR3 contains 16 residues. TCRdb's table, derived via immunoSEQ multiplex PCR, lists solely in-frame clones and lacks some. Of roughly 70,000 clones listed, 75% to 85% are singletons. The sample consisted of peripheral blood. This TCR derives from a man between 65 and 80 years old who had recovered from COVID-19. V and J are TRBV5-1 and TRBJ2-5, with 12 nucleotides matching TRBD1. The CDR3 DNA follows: TGCGCCAGCAGCTTGTGGGGACAGGGGGCACGGGAGACCCAGTACTTC. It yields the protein CASSLWGQGARETQYF. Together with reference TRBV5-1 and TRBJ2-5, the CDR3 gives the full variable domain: KAGVTQTPRYLIKTRGQQVTLSCSPISGHRSVSWYQQTPGQGLQFLFEYFSETQRNKGNFPGRFSGRQFSNSRSEMNVSTLELGDSALYLCASSLWGQGARETQYFGPGTRLLVL.